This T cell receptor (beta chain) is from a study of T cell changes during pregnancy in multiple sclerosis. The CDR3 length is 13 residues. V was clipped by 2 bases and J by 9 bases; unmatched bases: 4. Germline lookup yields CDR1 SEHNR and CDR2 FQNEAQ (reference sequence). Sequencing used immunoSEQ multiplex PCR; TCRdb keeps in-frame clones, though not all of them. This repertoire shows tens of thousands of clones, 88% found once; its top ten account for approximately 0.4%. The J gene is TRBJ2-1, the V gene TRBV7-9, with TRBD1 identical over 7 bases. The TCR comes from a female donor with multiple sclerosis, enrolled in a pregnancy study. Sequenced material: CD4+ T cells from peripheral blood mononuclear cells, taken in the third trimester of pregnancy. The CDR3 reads CASSLLGGGEQFF. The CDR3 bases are TGTGCCAGCAGCTTATTAGGGGGCGGTGAGCAGTTCTTC.